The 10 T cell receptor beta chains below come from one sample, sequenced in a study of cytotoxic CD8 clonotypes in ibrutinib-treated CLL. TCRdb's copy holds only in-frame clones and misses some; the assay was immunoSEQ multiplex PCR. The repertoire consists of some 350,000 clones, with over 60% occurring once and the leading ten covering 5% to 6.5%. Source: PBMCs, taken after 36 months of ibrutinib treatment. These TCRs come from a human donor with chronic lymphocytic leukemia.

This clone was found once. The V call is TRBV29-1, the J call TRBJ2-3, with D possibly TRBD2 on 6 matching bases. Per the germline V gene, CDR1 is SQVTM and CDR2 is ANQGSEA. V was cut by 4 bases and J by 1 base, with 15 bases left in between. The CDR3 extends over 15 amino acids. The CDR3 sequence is CSVGDRDFGTDTQYF. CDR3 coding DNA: TGCAGCGTTGGGGATAGGGACTTTGGCACAGATACGCAGTATTTT.

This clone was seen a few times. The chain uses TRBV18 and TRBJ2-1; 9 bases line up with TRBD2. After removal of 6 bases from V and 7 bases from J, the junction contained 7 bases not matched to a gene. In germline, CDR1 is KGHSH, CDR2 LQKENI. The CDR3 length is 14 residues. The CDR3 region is CASSPSGRTNEQFF. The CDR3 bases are TGTGCCAGCTCCCCCAGCGGGAGGACGAATGAGCAGTTCTTC.

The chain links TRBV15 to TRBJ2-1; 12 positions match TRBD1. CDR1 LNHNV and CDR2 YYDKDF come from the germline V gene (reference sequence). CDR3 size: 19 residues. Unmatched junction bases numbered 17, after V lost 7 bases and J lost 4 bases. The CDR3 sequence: CATTSGVFGTGGKYNEQFF. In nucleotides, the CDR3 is TGTGCCACCACCTCTGGGGTGTTCGGGACAGGGGGCAAGTACAATGAGCAGTTCTTC. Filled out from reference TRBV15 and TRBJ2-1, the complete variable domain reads DAMVIQNPRYQVTQFGKPVTLSCSQTLNHNVMYWYQQKSSQAPKLLFHYYDKDFNNEADTPDNFQSRRPNTSFCFLDIRSPGLGDTAMYLCATTSGVFGTGGKYNEQFFGPGTRLTVL.

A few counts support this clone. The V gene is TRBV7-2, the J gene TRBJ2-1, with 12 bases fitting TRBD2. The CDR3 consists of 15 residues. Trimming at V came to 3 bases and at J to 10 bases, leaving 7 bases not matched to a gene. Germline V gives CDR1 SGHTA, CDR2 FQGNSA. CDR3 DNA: TGTGCCAGCAGCTTGCTAGCGGGAGGGGCGGGGGAGCAGTTCTTC. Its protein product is CASSLLAGGAGEQFF.

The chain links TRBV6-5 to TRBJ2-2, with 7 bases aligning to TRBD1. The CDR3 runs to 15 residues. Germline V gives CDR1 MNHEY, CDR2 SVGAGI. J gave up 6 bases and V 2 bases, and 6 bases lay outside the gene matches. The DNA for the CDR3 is TGTGCCAGCAGTTACGTCACAGGGGTAGCCGGGGAGCTGTTTTTT. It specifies CASSYVTGVAGELFF.

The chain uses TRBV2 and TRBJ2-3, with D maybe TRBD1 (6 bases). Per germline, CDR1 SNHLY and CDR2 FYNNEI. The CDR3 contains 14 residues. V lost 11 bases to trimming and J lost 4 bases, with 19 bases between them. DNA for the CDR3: TGTGCCTCCGAGGTAGGGGGTCCGGCAGATACGCAGTATTTT. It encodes CASEVGGPADTQYF.

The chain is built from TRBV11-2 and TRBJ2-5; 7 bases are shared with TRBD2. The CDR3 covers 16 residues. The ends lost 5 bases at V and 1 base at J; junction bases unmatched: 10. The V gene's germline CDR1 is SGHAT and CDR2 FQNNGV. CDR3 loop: CASSPPLAGVQETQYF. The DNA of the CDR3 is TGTGCCAGCAGCCCCCCCCTGGCGGGGGTCCAAGAGACCCAGTACTTC.

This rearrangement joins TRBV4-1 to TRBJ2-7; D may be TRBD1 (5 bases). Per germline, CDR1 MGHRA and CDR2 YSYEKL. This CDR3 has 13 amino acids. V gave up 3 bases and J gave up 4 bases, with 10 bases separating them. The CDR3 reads CASSHTQGYEQYF. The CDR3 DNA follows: TGCGCCAGCAGCCATACTCAGGGATACGAGCAGTACTTC.

The CDR3 is CASSLFATRDTEAFF. The DNA of the CDR3 is TGTGCCAGCAGCTTATTTGCGACCCGAGACACTGAAGCTTTCTTT. The chain employs TRBV11-2 and TRBJ1-1; D ambiguous. Germline CDR1 is SGHAT and CDR2 is FQNNGV. The CDR3 is 15 amino acids. Trimming removed 2 bases at V and 3 bases at J, with 13 bases between.

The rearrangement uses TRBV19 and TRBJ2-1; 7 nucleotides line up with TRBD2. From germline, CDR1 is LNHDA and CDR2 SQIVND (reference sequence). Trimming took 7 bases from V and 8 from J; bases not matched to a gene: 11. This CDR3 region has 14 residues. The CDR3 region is CASKSSAGAYEQFF. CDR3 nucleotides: TGTGCCAGTAAATCGTCGGCGGGAGCCTATGAGCAGTTCTTC.